Listed below are T cell receptor beta chains from one sample, sequenced in a study of Ad26.COV2.S vaccination and SARS-CoV-2 variants. Assay: immunoSEQ multiplex PCR; the TCRdb copy retains only in-frame clones and omits some. Of approximately 400,000 clones in the sample, around 82% were seen once. This material consisted of peripheral blood, taken in a trial of Ad26.COV2.S vaccine versus placebo. The source of these receptors is a person between 18 and 65 years old who received the Ad26.COV2.S COVID-19 vaccine or a placebo. The CDR3 runs from the conserved cysteine through the conserved F or W. A D gene is named only where the DNA matches it firmly. Clone sizes are given selectively: once, few, many, or a class where the clone is expanded.

J: TRBJ1-5; D: TRBD1; V: TRBV7-6; size: .; CDR3: CASSPGQNYQPQHF; DNA: TGTGCCAGCAGCCCGGGACAGAATTATCAGCCCCAGCATTTT
J: TRBJ2-3; D: .; V: TRBV7-3; size: .; CDR3: CASSLGQGRTDTQYF; DNA: TGTGCCAGCAGCTTAGGGCAGGGGCGCACAGATACGCAGTATTTT
J: TRBJ1-5; D: TRBD1; V: TRBV2; size: .; CDR3: CASSVGTGGMPQHF; DNA: TGTGCCAGCAGTGTGGGGACAGGGGGTATGCCCCAGCATTTT
J: TRBJ1-2; D: .; V: TRBV25-1; size: .; CDR3: CASSELRQDYGYTF; DNA: TGTGCCAGCAGTGAATTAAGACAGGACTATGGCTACACCTTC
J: TRBJ2-5; D: TRBD1; V: TRBV18; size: .; CDR3: CASSRDRGPQETQYF; DNA: TGTGCCAGCTCACGGGACAGGGGGCCTCAAGAGACCCAGTACTTC
J: TRBJ2-1; D: TRBD2; V: TRBV11-2; size: once; CDR3: CASSSRDYGLPSQFF; DNA: TGTGCCAGCAGCTCCCGGGACTACGGCCTCCCATCTCAGTTCTTC
J: TRBJ1-1; D: .; V: TRBV14; size: once; CDR3: CASSLLGGSGSFF; DNA: TGTGCCAGCAGCCTTCTGGGAGGCAGTGGATCTTTCTTT
J: TRBJ1-6; D: .; V: TRBV11-3; size: .; CDR3: CASSFSSSPLHF; DNA: TGTGCCAGCAGCTTTAGCTCTTCACCCCTCCACTTT
J: TRBJ1-2; D: .; V: TRBV9; size: .; CDR3: CASSRNGAWGYTF; DNA: TGTGCCAGCAGCAGGAATGGGGCGTGGGGCTACACCTTC
J: TRBJ2-6; D: .; V: TRBV6-4; size: .; CDR3: CASSDRTGANVLTF; DNA: TGTGCCAGCAGTGACCGAACTGGGGCCAACGTCCTGACTTTC
J: TRBJ1-1; D: TRBD1; V: TRBV7-9; size: .; CDR3: CASSLTGTGYEAFF; DNA: TGTGCCAGCAGCTTAACCGGGACAGGGTATGAAGCTTTCTTT
J: TRBJ1-1; D: .; V: TRBV18; size: .; CDR3: CASSPRIGIETEAFF; DNA: TGTGCCAGCTCACCCCGAATCGGGATTGAGACTGAAGCTTTCTTT
J: TRBJ1-2; D: TRBD1; V: TRBV19; size: .; CDR3: CASSGWTGAIVNYGYTF; DNA: TGTGCCAGTAGTGGGTGGACAGGGGCGATTGTTAACTATGGCTACACCTTC
J: TRBJ2-3; D: .; V: TRBV4-1; size: .; CDR3: CASSQVGIRGYTQYF; DNA: TGCGCCAGCAGCCAAGTGGGTATCAGGGGATATACGCAGTATTTT
J: TRBJ2-5; D: .; V: TRBV7-9; size: .; CDR3: CASRPTLSETQYF; DNA: TGTGCCAGCAGACCGACCCTATCGGAGACCCAGTACTTC
J: TRBJ2-3; D: .; V: TRBV7-2; size: few; CDR3: CASSLYTDTQYF; DNA: TGTGCCAGCAGCCTTTACACAGATACGCAGTATTTT
J: TRBJ1-4; D: .; V: TRBV7-6; size: .; CDR3: CASSPRGTGTNEKLFF; DNA: TGTGCCAGCAGCCCCCGAGGTACAGGGACTAATGAAAAACTGTTTTTT
J: TRBJ1-2; D: .; V: TRBV2; size: .; CDR3: CASSLAWISDGYTF; DNA: TGTGCCAGCAGCCTAGCGTGGATTTCGGATGGCTACACCTTC
J: TRBJ1-4; D: .; V: TRBV3-1/TRBV3-2; size: .; CDR3: CASSQPLQDPNEKLFF; DNA: TGCGCCAGCAGCCAGCCCCTGCAGGACCCCAATGAAAAACTGTTTTTT
J: TRBJ2-5; D: .; V: TRBV29-1; size: .; CDR3: CSALGHRETQYF; DNA: TGCAGCGCACTGGGACATCGTGAGACCCAGTACTTC
J: TRBJ2-7; D: .; V: TRBV18; size: few; CDR3: CASSPFTVYEQYF; DNA: TGTGCCAGCTCACCATTCACAGTCTACGAGCAGTACTTC
J: TRBJ1-3; D: TRBD1; V: TRBV28; size: .; CDR3: CASSIQGIRNTIYF; DNA: TGTGCCAGCAGTATACAGGGGATCAGAAACACCATATATTTT
J: TRBJ1-6; D: TRBD1; V: TRBV18; size: .; CDR3: CASSADRKNSPLHF; DNA: TGTGCCAGCTCAGCGGACAGGAAGAATTCACCCCTCCACTTT
J: TRBJ1-3; D: .; V: TRBV9; size: .; CDR3: CASSPRLDANTIYF; DNA: TGTGCCAGCAGCCCCCGCCTGGATGCAAACACCATATATTTT
J: TRBJ2-7; D: .; V: TRBV14; size: .; CDR3: CASSRNLLRGNSYEQYF; DNA: TGTGCCAGCAGCCGGAACTTACTAAGGGGGAACTCCTACGAGCAGTACTTC
J: TRBJ1-1; D: .; V: TRBV5-1; size: .; CDR3: CASSSTAGNTEAFF; DNA: TGCGCCAGCAGCTCGACAGCAGGGAACACTGAAGCTTTCTTT
J: TRBJ1-2; D: .; V: TRBV20-1; size: few; CDR3: CSASHRDYGYTF; DNA: TGCAGTGCTAGTCACAGGGATTATGGCTACACCTTC
J: TRBJ1-1; D: .; V: TRBV11-2; size: .; CDR3: CASSLGLFGRTYTEAFF; DNA: TGTGCCAGCAGCTTAGGCCTATTCGGACGGACCTACACTGAAGCTTTCTTT
J: TRBJ1-2; D: .; V: TRBV7-2; size: .; CDR3: CASSSPGPLTSPYGYTF; DNA: TGTGCCAGCAGCTCCCCCGGCCCCCTAACCTCGCCTTATGGCTACACCTTC
J: TRBJ2-7; D: .; V: TRBV4-2; size: few; CDR3: CASSQERYSYEQYF; DNA: TGTGCCAGCAGCCAAGAACGGTACTCCTACGAGCAGTACTTC
J: TRBJ2-5; D: TRBD2; V: TRBV15; size: .; CDR3: CATSGTGTRRETQYF; DNA: TGTGCCACCAGCGGGACCGGGACTAGAAGGGAGACCCAGTACTTC
J: TRBJ1-1; D: .; V: TRBV30; size: .; CDR3: CAWSVGLNTEAFF; DNA: TGTGCCTGGAGTGTAGGATTGAACACTGAAGCTTTCTTT
J: TRBJ2-2; D: .; V: TRBV5-1; size: .; CDR3: CASSLGVTGELFF; DNA: TGCGCCAGCAGCTTGGGGGTCACCGGGGAGCTGTTTTTT
J: TRBJ1-5; D: .; V: TRBV7-9; size: .; CDR3: CASSLADNQPQHF; DNA: TGTGCCAGCAGCTTAGCAGACAATCAGCCCCAGCATTTT
J: TRBJ2-1; D: .; V: TRBV7-2; size: .; CDR3: CASSLAGTSRYNEQFF; DNA: TGTGCCAGCAGCTTAGCGGGTACTAGCCGGTACAATGAGCAGTTCTTC
J: TRBJ2-7; D: .; V: TRBV5-1; size: .; CDR3: CASSLGLGVGPYEQYF; DNA: TGCGCCAGCAGCTTGGGTTTAGGGGTGGGCCCCTACGAGCAGTACTTC
J: TRBJ2-5; D: TRBD2; V: TRBV5-1; size: .; CDR3: CATSTGTSGLETQYF; DNA: TGCGCAACCTCTACCGGGACTAGCGGATTAGAGACCCAGTACTTC
J: TRBJ2-6; D: .; V: TRBV7-9; size: .; CDR3: CASSSTGLTRANVLTF; DNA: TGTGCCAGCAGCAGCACAGGGTTAACTAGGGCCAACGTCCTGACTTTC
J: TRBJ2-1; D: TRBD2; V: TRBV12-5; size: .; CDR3: CASGLLVSGGAYEQFF; DNA: TGTGCTAGTGGTCTCCTGGTGAGCGGGGGGGCCTATGAGCAGTTCTTC
J: TRBJ1-6; D: .; V: TRBV6-1; size: .; CDR3: CASSDLGPLHF; DNA: TGTGCCAGCAGTGATCTCGGACCCCTCCACTTT
J: TRBJ1-3; D: .; V: TRBV6-5; size: .; CDR3: CASSLRPGNTIYF; DNA: TGTGCCAGCTCACTACGCCCTGGAAACACCATATATTTT
J: TRBJ2-7; D: TRBD2; V: TRBV5-4; size: once; CDR3: CASSTSGRNYEQYF; DNA: TGTGCCAGCAGTACTAGCGGGAGAAACTACGAGCAGTACTTC
J: TRBJ1-4; D: TRBD1; V: TRBV5-6; size: once; CDR3: CASSLGTGGAGLFF; DNA: TGTGCCAGCAGCTTGGGGACAGGGGGAGCTGGACTGTTTTTT
J: TRBJ2-1; D: TRBD2; V: TRBV14; size: .; CDR3: CASSALRTGTSGPYNEQFF; DNA: TGTGCCAGCAGCGCATTGAGGACCGGGACTAGCGGGCCTTACAATGAGCAGTTCTTC
J: TRBJ2-3; D: TRBD2; V: TRBV5-4; size: .; CDR3: CASTLAGGRADTQYF; DNA: TGTGCCAGCACCCTAGCGGGGGGGAGGGCAGATACGCAGTATTTT
J: TRBJ2-1; D: TRBD1; V: TRBV3-1/TRBV3-2; size: .; CDR3: CASSQGAGNEQFF; DNA: TGTGCCAGCTCCCAGGGGGCTGGCAATGAGCAGTTCTTC
J: TRBJ1-2; D: TRBD1; V: TRBV9; size: .; CDR3: CASSEWTGRYGYTF; DNA: TGTGCCAGCAGCGAATGGACAGGGAGGTATGGCTACACCTTC
J: TRBJ1-2; D: TRBD1; V: TRBV6-5; size: .; CDR3: CASSTGEEGYTF; DNA: TGTGCCAGCAGTACAGGGGAGGAAGGCTACACCTTC
J: TRBJ1-1; D: .; V: TRBV5-1; size: .; CDR3: CASSHTTGNTEAFF; DNA: TGCGCCAGCAGCCATACTACAGGGAACACTGAAGCTTTCTTT
J: TRBJ1-3; D: .; V: TRBV20-1; size: .; CDR3: CSASGGKGNTIYF; DNA: TGCAGTGCTAGTGGGGGGAAAGGAAACACCATATATTTT
J: TRBJ2-1; D: .; V: TRBV15; size: few; CDR3: CATLLSGKNNEQFF; DNA: TGTGCCACGTTATTAAGCGGCAAGAACAATGAGCAGTTCTTC
J: TRBJ2-3; D: .; V: TRBV5-6; size: .; CDR3: CASSIRGTDTQYF; DNA: TGTGCCAGCAGCATACGGGGCACAGATACGCAGTATTTT
J: TRBJ1-5; D: .; V: TRBV4-3; size: .; CDR3: CASSPYRGGFNQPQHF; DNA: TGCGCCAGCAGCCCCTATCGGGGGGGGTTCAATCAGCCCCAGCATTTT
J: TRBJ2-3; D: TRBD1; V: TRBV24-1; size: once; CDR3: CATSYRGRTDTQYF; DNA: TGTGCCACCAGTTACAGGGGGCGCACAGATACGCAGTATTTT
J: TRBJ1-1; D: TRBD1; V: TRBV7-9; size: .; CDR3: CASSRDRAGFEAFF; DNA: TGTGCCAGCAGCAGAGACAGGGCTGGGTTTGAAGCTTTCTTT
J: TRBJ2-2; D: .; V: TRBV30; size: once; CDR3: CAWRNTGAGELFF; DNA: TGTGCCTGGAGGAACACGGGGGCCGGGGAGCTGTTTTTT
J: TRBJ1-5; D: .; V: TRBV19; size: .; CDR3: CASSIDRGTQPQHF; DNA: TGTGCCAGTAGTATAGATCGGGGTACTCAGCCCCAGCATTTT
J: TRBJ2-3; D: .; V: TRBV7-3; size: .; CDR3: CASRFIGGSTDTQYF; DNA: TGTGCCAGCAGATTTATCGGGGGAAGCACAGATACGCAGTATTTT
J: TRBJ1-2; D: .; V: TRBV7-2; size: .; CDR3: CASSPSRVGYGYTF; DNA: TGTGCCAGCAGCCCATCACGGGTGGGCTATGGCTACACCTTC
J: TRBJ2-3; D: TRBD2; V: TRBV19; size: .; CDR3: CASSIVTSGTDTQYF; DNA: TGTGCCAGTAGTATCGTAACTAGCGGCACAGATACGCAGTATTTT